The 9 T cell receptor beta chains reported below all come from one sample, sequenced in a study of shared clonotypes between healthy human individuals. Using immunoSEQ multiplex PCR, the repertoire was profiled, and TCRdb retains in-frame clones only, with some absent. Seen here are around 1.9 million clones, over 85% observed once, and the top ten hold around 1.8%. CD8 cells regarded as naive lacked CD45RO, were positively chosen for CCR7, and omitted terminally differentiated effector memory CD45RA+ cells. Specimen: naive CD8+ T cells from PBMCs. The origin of the receptors is a man in his late teens or twenties in good health. Some clones in this sample may be carry-over from other donors' samples.

V gene TRBV6-5 combines with J gene TRBJ1-3, with D perhaps TRBD1 (5 bases). Trimming left V 7 bases short and J 5 bases short, with 12 bases between. Germline V lookup: CDR1 MNHEY, CDR2 SVGAGI. This CDR3 has 13 residues. CDR3 in DNA: TGTGCCAGCACCCCGGGACTGCGAAACACCATATATTTT. Translation gives CASTPGLRNTIYF.

This sequence joins TRBV4-1 and TRBJ1-1; TRBD1 aligns across 7 bases. The junction had 14 bases not matched to a gene; V was cut back by 1 base and J by 6 bases. CDR3 length: 17 residues. The germline V gene encodes CDR1 MGHRA and CDR2 YSYEKL. The CDR3 sequence is CASSQVHLQGRRAEAFF. The CDR3 region has the DNA TGCGCCAGCAGCCAAGTTCATTTACAGGGGAGGAGGGCTGAAGCTTTCTTT.

This sequence joins TRBV30 and TRBJ1-2; the D is unclear. CDR1 is GTSNPN and CDR2 is SVGIG in the germline V gene (reference sequence). V gave up 1 base and J gave up 4 bases, with 7 bases separating them. The CDR3 length is 12 residues. The DNA for the CDR3 is TGTGCCTGGAGTGAAGGGTTCTATGGCTACACCTTC. It specifies CAWSEGFYGYTF.

The J gene is TRBJ2-5, the V gene TRBV15; D gene ambiguous. Germline CDR1 and CDR2: LNHNV and YYDKDF (reference sequence). The CDR3 runs 14 residues. The ends were cut back, 4 bases at V and 1 base at J, with 10 bases in the middle. DNA for the CDR3: TGTGCCACCAGCACCCGGACCCTCCAAGAGACCCAGTACTTC. Protein: CATSTRTLQETQYF.

This chain uses TRBV7-9 with TRBJ2-1; weak D call: TRBD1 (8 bases). V lost 4 bases to trimming and J lost 2 bases, with 21 bases between them. Germline V lookup: CDR1 SEHNR, CDR2 FQNEAQ (reference sequence). The CDR3 sequence is 18 residues long. This chain's CDR3 is CASSSDAIQGGPYNEQFF. In nucleotides, the CDR3 is TGTGCCAGCAGCTCCGACGCGATACAGGGGGGGCCCTACAATGAGCAGTTCTTC.

The CDR3 protein is CASTSLGEGEPYEQYF. CDR3 nucleotides: TGCGCCAGCACCTCCTTGGGTGAAGGGGAACCCTACGAGCAGTACTTC. The chain joins TRBV5-1 to TRBJ2-7, with D perhaps matching TRBD1 (5 bases). Germline-derived CDR1 and CDR2 are SGHRS and YFSETQ. The V and J ends lost 6 bases and 2 bases respectively, with 21 bases between them. The CDR3 runs 16 residues.

This CDR3 is CASSLGTATEAFF. DNA of the CDR3: TGTGCCAGCAGCCTAGGGACAGCGACGGAAGCTTTCTTT. This rearrangement joins TRBV5-5 to TRBJ1-1; the match to TRBD1 covers 7 bases. The germline V gene has CDR1 SGHKS and CDR2 YYEKEE (reference sequence). This CDR3 comprises 13 residues. Losses at the gene ends were 4 bases for V and 8 bases for J; bases not matched to a gene: 8.

There are a few counts of this clone. This chain joins TRBV19 and TRBJ2-2, with unresolved D. The CDR3 is made up of 12 amino acids. V was pared by 3 bases and J by 3 bases, with 2 bases between. Germline CDR1 reads LNHDA; CDR2 reads SQIVND (reference sequence). The DNA of the CDR3 is TGTGCCAGTAGTATCTACACCGGGGAGCTGTTTTTT. Protein: CASSIYTGELFF.

The chain joins TRBV6-1 to TRBJ2-7; 9 nucleotides line up with TRBD1. V dropped 5 bases and J dropped 6; count of bases not matched to a gene: 5. The CDR3 sequence is 13 residues long. Germline assignment: CDR1 MNHNS and CDR2 SASEGT. The CDR3 sequence is CASSQGTGFEQYF. CDR3 DNA sequence: TGTGCCAGCAGTCAGGGGACAGGGTTCGAGCAGTACTTC.